The 15 T cell receptor beta chains below all came from one sample that was sequenced in a study of memory CD4+ T cells and cytomegalovirus serostatus. The repertoire was sequenced with immunoSEQ multiplex PCR; TCRdb's copy has only in-frame clones and lacks some. The repertoire holds roughly 86,000 clones, with under 90% as singletons. The sort gate was single viable CD3+CD4+CD8-CD45RO+ cells for memory CD4+ T cells. The sequenced sample was memory CD4+ T cells from blood. The receptors originated from an adult in good health and CMV-seropositive.

This sequence joins TRBV7-3 and TRBJ1-2; D is unresolved. The CDR3 spans 13 residues. V was pared by 5 bases and J by 0 bases, with 7 bases between. From germline, CDR1 is SGHTA and CDR2 FQGTGA. Here the CDR3 DNA reads TGTGCCAGCAGCCTCGGGACTAACTATGGCTACACCTTC. Translating gives CASSLGTNYGYTF.

This rearrangement joins TRBV18 to TRBJ2-5; 7 bases fit TRBD2. J gave up 2 bases and V 3 bases, and 6 bases lay outside the gene matches. CDR3 length: 15 residues. CDR1 is KGHSH and CDR2 is LQKENI in the germline V gene. DNA of the CDR3: TGTGCCAGCTCACCCTCAGCGGGGACGCAAGAGACCCAGTACTTC. Protein: CASSPSAGTQETQYF.

This rearrangement joins TRBV5-1 to TRBJ2-5, with D uncertain. V was pared by 5 bases and J by 2 bases, with 7 bases between. Germline V lookup: CDR1 SGHRS, CDR2 YFSETQ. The CDR3 contains 12 residues. The CDR3 sequence: CASRGSQETQYF. As DNA, the CDR3 is TGCGCCAGCAGGGGTTCGCAAGAGACCCAGTACTTC.

The V call is TRBV30, the J call TRBJ1-1; maybe TRBD1 (5 bases). V lost 0 bases and J lost 3, with 11 bases in between. This CDR3 comprises 14 residues. Germline V gene lookup returns CDR1 GTSNPN and CDR2 SVGIG (reference sequence). The CDR3 region is CAWSVRGRYTEAFF. The CDR3 nucleotides are TGTGCCTGGAGTGTACGGGGGAGGTACACTGAAGCTTTCTTT.

The chain couples TRBV28 to TRBJ2-7; D may match TRBD1 or TRBD2 (5 bases each). The CDR3 spans 13 residues. V was trimmed by 5 bases and J by 2 bases, leaving 10 bases between them. In germline, CDR1 is MDHEN, CDR2 SYDVKM. CDR3 bases: TGTGCCAGCAGTCGGGACGGACCCTACGAGCAGTACTTC. It is translated as CASSRDGPYEQYF.

The sample holds one count of this clone. The DNA of the CDR3 is TGTGCCAGCTCACCGGGCAGGGGCGGTGAAAAACTGTTTTTT. It yields the protein CASSPGRGGEKLFF. The chain employs TRBV18 and TRBJ1-4; tentatively, D is TRBD1 (6 bases). Trimming shortened V by 3 bases and J by 7 bases, and 12 bases separated the two germline ends. Germline CDR1 is KGHSH and CDR2 is LQKENI. The CDR3 spans 14 residues.

Only a few counts were recorded for this clone. The V and J genes are TRBV11-1 and TRBJ1-1, with a weak D call TRBD1 (6 bases). The CDR3 is 15 amino acids. Germline V lookup: CDR1 SGHAT, CDR2 FQDESV (reference sequence). Trimming cost V 3 bases and J 6 bases, with 17 bases left between them. The CDR3 region is CASSLHTGRKAEAFF. CDR3 nucleotides: TGTGCCAGCAGCTTGCATACAGGGCGGAAGGCTGAAGCTTTCTTT. Together with reference TRBV11-1 and TRBJ1-1, the CDR3 gives the full variable domain: EAEVAQSPRYKITEKSQAVAFWCDPISGHATLYWYRQILGQGPELLVQFQDESVVDDSQLPKDRFSAERLKGVDSTLKIQPAELGDSAMYLCASSLHTGRKAEAFFGQGTRLTVV.

This chain joins TRBV2 and TRBJ2-2, with TRBD1 matching 7 bases. The V segment lost 6 bases and the J segment 1 base; nucleotides outside the gene matches: 2. CDR1 is SNHLY, CDR2 FYNNEI, per germline. The CDR3 sequence is 14 residues long. Here the CDR3 reads CASSWTGNTGELFF. CDR3 bases: TGTGCCAGCAGCTGGACAGGGAACACCGGGGAGCTGTTTTTT.

V is TRBV4-2 and J is TRBJ2-1; D could derive from TRBD1 or TRBD2 (6 bases each). This CDR3 contains 16 residues. Germline CDR1 LGHNA, CDR2 YNFKEQ. Trimming took off 2 bases at V and 6 bases at J, with 17 bases between the two ends. The DNA for the CDR3 is TGTGCCAGCAGCCAAAGGGGGGCACTGGTGGGCAATGAGCAGTTCTTC. This gives the protein CASSQRGALVGNEQFF.

This sequence joins TRBV18 and TRBJ2-1; 14 bases line up with TRBD2. This CDR3 is 17 amino acids long. Germline loops: CDR1 KGHSH, CDR2 LQKENI. Unmatched junction bases numbered 7, after V lost 4 bases and J lost 5 bases. CDR3 residues: CASSHGTSGSGNNEQFF. The CDR3 DNA reads as TGTGCCAGCTCACACGGGACTAGCGGGAGTGGTAACAATGAGCAGTTCTTC. The whole variable domain, remainder taken from reference TRBV18 and TRBJ2-1, is NAGVMQNPRHLVRRRGQEARLRCSPMKGHSHVYWYRQLPEEGLKFMVYLQKENIIDESGMPKERFSAEFPKEGPSILRIQQVVRGDSAAYFCASSHGTSGSGNNEQFFGPGTRLTVL.

The J gene is TRBJ1-1, the V gene TRBV6-1, with no clear D. V lost 7 bases, J lost 3 bases, and 15 bases lay in between. This CDR3 comprises 14 residues. From germline, CDR1 is MNHNS and CDR2 SASEGT. CDR3 DNA sequence: TGTGCCAGCATCGTCTTACCGGGGTACACTGAAGCTTTCTTT. Translation gives CASIVLPGYTEAFF.

The chain employs TRBV5-4 and TRBJ2-3, with D perhaps matching TRBD1 (7 bases). Trimming took off 4 bases at V and 2 bases at J, with 23 bases between the two ends. CDR1 and CDR2 (germline): SGHNT, YYREEE (reference sequence). The CDR3 is 18 residues long. DNA of the CDR3: TGTGCCAGCAGCCTCGATCCTACGCGCAGGGGGGACACAGATACGCAGTATTTT. Amino acid sequence: CASSLDPTRRGDTDTQYF. Combining the CDR3 with reference TRBV5-4 and TRBJ2-3 gives the whole variable domain ETGVTQSPTHLIKTRGQQVTLRCSSQSGHNTVSWYQQALGQGPQFIFQYYREEENGRGNFPPRFSGLQFPNYSSELNVNALELDDSALYLCASSLDPTRRGDTDTQYFGPGTRLTVL.

The rearrangement links TRBV30 to TRBJ2-1; tentative D call: TRBD2 (6 bases). Per the germline V gene, CDR1 is GTSNPN and CDR2 is SVGIG (reference sequence). Deletions cut 2 bases from V and 7 bases from J, with 21 bases between. The CDR3 is 16 amino acids. CDR3 DNA sequence: TGTGCCTGGAGTCCTCCGACCAGCGGGTGGCTGAATGAGCAGTTCTTC. Protein product: CAWSPPTSGWLNEQFF.

In its sample, this clone was seen once. This rearrangement joins TRBV28 to TRBJ2-7, with D perhaps matching TRBD2 (5 bases). CDR3 length equals 16 residues. V was trimmed by 2 bases and J by 2 bases, leaving 16 bases between them. Germline V gene data show CDR1 as MDHEN and CDR2 as SYDVKM. Here the CDR3 reads CASSLLHRDRTYEQYF. Written as DNA, the CDR3 is TGTGCCAGCAGTTTACTGCACCGGGATCGCACCTACGAGCAGTACTTC.

DNA for the CDR3: TGTGCCAGCAGGTGGGGACAGGGCGGGCATCAGCCCCAGCATTTT. Encoded protein: CASRWGQGGHQPQHF. This chain uses TRBV28 with TRBJ1-5, with 9 bases that match TRBD1. The CDR3 totals 15 residues. From germline, CDR1 is MDHEN and CDR2 SYDVKM. The junction had 8 bases not matched to a gene; V was cut back by 6 bases and J by 5 bases. Supplemented by reference TRBV28 and TRBJ1-5, the full variable domain reads DVKVTQSSRYLVKRTGEKVFLECVQDMDHENMFWYRQDPGLGLRLIYFSYDVKMKEKGDIPEGYSVSREKKERFSLILESASTNQTSMYLCASRWGQGGHQPQHFGDGTRLSIL.